These 15 T cell receptor beta chains share one sample of origin, sequenced in a study of CD8+ T cells in alopecia areata. Treatment of the sample: oral pan-JAK inhibitor, 5-10 mg twice daily. It was cDNA, reverse transcribed from extracted RNA, that served as the sequencing template. The assay was immunoSEQ multiplex PCR, and TCRdb's table has in-frame clones only and misses some. In the table there are more than 200,000 clones, 43% of which are singletons. Sequencing used CD4+ T cells sorted from blood, obtained at approximately week 37, from a patient treated with tofacitinib. Every receptor here comes from a human donor with alopecia areata.

With regard to this clone: In the same sample, other DNA sequences code for this CDR3. The V and J genes are TRBV15 and TRBJ2-3; D is unclear. Trimming removed 3 bases at V and 4 bases at J, with 2 bases between. There are 11 residues in the CDR3. Germline CDR1 reads LNHNV; CDR2 reads YYDKDF (reference sequence). The CDR3 protein is CATSRADTQYF. CDR3 nucleotide sequence: TGTGCCACCAGCAGGGCAGATACGCAGTATTTT.

CDR3 sequence reads: CAWSTGGNQPQHF. In DNA, the CDR3 is TGTGCCTGGAGTACAGGGGGCAATCAGCCCCAGCATTTT. V and J are TRBV30 and TRBJ1-5, with TRBD1 identical over 7 bases. With 2 bases clipped from V and 2 bases from J, the junction kept 0 bases outside the gene matches. The CDR3 totals 13 residues. The germline gives CDR1 GTSNPN, CDR2 SVGIG (reference sequence).

This rearrangement joins TRBV18 to TRBJ2-5; TRBD1 matches 9 bases. The J call may be mistaken, given a closer DNA end match to TRBJ2-7. Looked up from germline, CDR1 is KGHSH and CDR2 is LQKENI. CDR3 length: 14 residues. The CDR3 sequence is CASGGQGGTYEQYF. The CDR3, as DNA: TGTGCCAGCGGGGGACAGGGAGGCACCTACGAGCAGTACTTC.

This chain links TRBV25-1 with TRBJ2-7, with D perhaps matching TRBD2 (7 bases). The germline gives CDR1 MGHDK, CDR2 SYGVNS. V shed 7 bases and J shed 6 bases, with 13 bases lying between them. The CDR3 extends over 12 amino acids. CDR3 nucleotides: TGTGCCAGCACCCAGGGAGGGGGCGAGCAGTACTTC. Its translation: CASTQGGGEQYF.

As regards this clone: Additional DNA sequences in this sample encode the identical CDR3. The rearrangement links TRBV30 to TRBJ1-2; D is undetermined. Germline values: CDR1 GTSNPN, CDR2 SVGIG (reference sequence). V lost 1 base and J lost 6, with 6 bases in between. CDR3 size: 11 residues. This CDR3 reads CAWSASHGYTF. The CDR3 region has the DNA TGTGCCTGGAGTGCATCTCATGGCTACACCTTC. The complete variable domain, with remaining parts taken from reference TRBV30 and TRBJ1-2, reads SQTIHQWPATLVQPVGSPLSLECTVEGTSNPNLYWYRQAAGRGLQLLFYSVGIGQISSEVPQNLSASRPQDRQFILSSKKLLLSDSGFYLCAWSASHGYTFGSGTRLTVV.

The sample holds a few counts of this clone. This chain joins TRBV5-4 and TRBJ1-5, with D possibly being TRBD1 (5 bases). CDR1 and CDR2 (germline): SGHNT, YYREEE (reference sequence). Trimming took 0 bases from V and 7 from J, leaving 11 bases between them. The length of the CDR3 is 14 residues. In DNA form, the CDR3 reads TGTGCCAGCAGCTTGGATGCAGGGAGGCAGCCCCAGCATTTT. It translates to CASSLDAGRQPQHF. Using reference TRBV5-4 and TRBJ1-5 for the parts outside the CDR3, the full variable domain is ETGVTQSPTHLIKTRGQQVTLRCSSQSGHNTVSWYQQALGQGPQFIFQYYREEENGRGNFPPRFSGLQFPNYSSELNVNALELDDSALYLCASSLDAGRQPQHFGDGTRLSIL.

This chain joins TRBV19 and TRBJ2-1, with 7 bases that match TRBD2. The CDR3 spans 16 residues. V was clipped by 5 bases and J by 4 bases; unmatched bases: 11. Per the germline V gene, CDR1 is LNHDA and CDR2 is SQIVND (reference sequence). The CDR3 nucleotides are TGTGCCAGTAGTCTCCTGCTGGAGCGGGGTTACAATGAGCAGTTCTTC. Protein sequence: CASSLLLERGYNEQFF.

The V gene is TRBV23-1, the J gene TRBJ2-3, with D tentatively TRBD1 or TRBD2 (5 bases each). TRBV23-1 is designated an ORF whose function remains uncertain. This CDR3 comprises 15 residues. With 2 bases removed from V and 1 base from J, the gap between germline ends came to 10 bases. CDR3 nucleotide sequence: TGCGCCAGCAGTCAACCGGGACCGCGCACAGATACGCAGTATTTT. It encodes CASSQPGPRTDTQYF.

The CDR3 bases are TGCGCCAGCAGCTTGGCCGTAGGACTAGGGTCCTACGAGCAGTACTTC. It specifies CASSLAVGLGSYEQYF. This chain connects TRBV5-1 to TRBJ2-7; 7 bases align to TRBD2. Germline assignment: CDR1 SGHRS and CDR2 YFSETQ. The CDR3 covers 16 residues. V gave up 0 bases and J gave up 1 base; unmatched junction bases: 7.

The chain is built from TRBV16 and TRBJ1-1, with D perhaps matching TRBD1 (6 bases). In germline, CDR1 is KGHSY, CDR2 FQNENV. CDR3 length: 15 amino acids. The V end was cut by 2 bases, the J end by 1 base, with 11 bases between. The DNA of the CDR3 is TGTGCCAGCAGCCAACGTGGACAGCCGAACACTGAAGCTTTCTTT. Translated, it gives CASSQRGQPNTEAFF.

This clone occurred a few times. The chain recombines TRBV6-5 with TRBJ2-7; D possibly matches TRBD1 or TRBD2 (5 bases each). CDR3 length: 14 amino acids. Germline assignment: CDR1 MNHEY and CDR2 SVGAGI. The V gene lost 2 bases and the J gene lost 2 bases, with 10 bases spanning the gap. Here the CDR3 DNA reads TGTGCCAGCAGTTACGGCAGGGAGACCTACGAGCAGTACTTC. Amino acids: CASSYGRETYEQYF.

V is TRBV19 and J is TRBJ2-1, with a possible D match to TRBD2 (6 bases). The CDR3 loop spans 17 amino acids. The V end was cut by 6 bases, the J end by 9 bases, with 27 bases between. CDR1 and CDR2 (germline): LNHDA, SQIVND (reference sequence). The CDR3 sequence: CASRPRSTRERPGEQFF. The DNA of the CDR3 is TGTGCCAGTAGACCTAGAAGTACGCGGGAACGACCGGGTGAGCAGTTCTTC.

This clone has more than one count but fewer than ten. V and J are TRBV15 and TRBJ2-1; D not certain. Deletions cut 0 bases from V and 7 bases from J, with 10 bases between. The CDR3 consists of 14 residues. Germline assignment: CDR1 LNHNV and CDR2 YYDKDF (reference sequence). Here the CDR3 DNA reads TGTGCCACCAGCAGAGACAGGTTACAGAATGAGCAGTTCTTC. Protein: CATSRDRLQNEQFF.

V usage is TRBV7-3 and J usage is TRBJ2-2, with 9 bases lining up with TRBD1. V shed 2 bases, J shed 1 base, and the junction held 5 bases outside the gene matches. From germline, CDR1 is SGHTA and CDR2 FQGTGA. The CDR3 is made up of 17 amino acids. The CDR3 protein is CASSLGTGGMNTGELFF. In DNA, the CDR3 is TGTGCCAGCAGCTTAGGCACAGGGGGCATGAACACCGGGGAGCTGTTTTTT. The variable domain in full, completed from reference TRBV7-3 and TRBJ2-2, reads GAGVSQTPSNKVTEKGKYVELRCDPISGHTALYWYRQSLGQGPEFLIYFQGTGAADDSGLPNDRFFAVRPEGSVSTLKIQRTERGDSAVYLCASSLGTGGMNTGELFFGEGSRLTVL.

The CDR3 here is CASSLAGVNEQYF. CDR3 coding DNA: TGTGCCAGCTCCCTAGCGGGAGTAAACGAGCAGTACTTC. V is TRBV7-2 and J is TRBJ2-7, with 10 bases aligning to TRBD2. V was pared by 8 bases and J by 5 bases, with 6 bases of the junction left unmatched. The CDR3 runs 13 residues. The germline CDR1 and CDR2 sequences are SGHTA and FQGNSA. Filled out from reference TRBV7-2 and TRBJ2-7, the complete variable domain reads GAGVSQSPSNKVTEKGKDVELRCDPISGHTALYWYRQSLGQGLEFLIYFQGNSAPDKSGLPSDRFSAERTGGSVSTLTIQRTQQEDSAVYLCASSLAGVNEQYFGPGTRLTVT.